These 24 T cell receptor beta chains were sequenced from one sample in a study of T cell responses to AZD1222 COVID-19 vaccine. The protocol was immunoSEQ multiplex PCR, while the TCRdb copy is restricted to in-frame clones and leaves out a portion. Here the sample spans over 120,000 clones, over 85% being singletons. The sample consisted of peripheral blood, taken 28 days after the second AZD1222 dose. The receptors were gathered from an adult who received the AZD1222 COVID-19 vaccine.

This clone was picked up one time. The rearrangement joins TRBV12-3 or TRBV12-4 to TRBJ2-7; D may be TRBD1 (6 bases). V gave up 3 bases and J gave up 6 bases, with 9 bases separating them. The length of the CDR3 is 12 residues. For the CDR3, the DNA is TGTGCCAGCAGTTTCCAGGGGACCGAGCAGTACTTC. It translates to CASSFQGTEQYF.

This sequence joins TRBV5-1 and TRBJ1-1; D not resolved. Trimming stripped 2 bases from V and 2 bases from J, with 10 bases between. There are 14 residues in the CDR3. Germline V lookup: CDR1 SGHRS, CDR2 YFSETQ. Here the CDR3 DNA reads TGCGCCAGCAGCTTAGGAGAGCGAAACACTGAAGCTTTCTTT. Translation gives CASSLGERNTEAFF.

The chain couples TRBV9 to TRBJ1-1; D gene unclear. The CDR3 contains 17 residues. The V gene lost 3 bases and the J gene lost 0 bases, with 18 bases spanning the gap. CDR1 is SGDLS, CDR2 YYNGEE, per germline. CDR3 in amino acids: CASSGLGMDVLNTEAFF. CDR3 nucleotides: TGTGCCAGCAGCGGCCTTGGAATGGACGTTCTGAACACTGAAGCTTTCTTT.

The J gene is TRBJ1-2, the V gene TRBV29-1; D might be TRBD1 (5 bases). V lost 3 bases and J 8 bases, leaving 10 bases between the germline ends. The CDR3 loop spans 11 amino acids. CDR1 and CDR2 (germline): SQVTM, ANQGSEA. CDR3 sequence reads: CSVDSDKGYTF. The CDR3 nucleotides read TGCAGCGTTGATTCGGACAAAGGCTACACCTTC.

J is TRBJ1-1 and V is TRBV18; weak D call: TRBD1 (6 bases). CDR1 is KGHSH, CDR2 LQKENI, per germline. Trimming left V 3 bases short and J 1 base short, with 12 bases between. The CDR3 runs 15 residues. The CDR3 DNA sequence: TGTGCCAGCTCACCCCCCCACAGGGCGAACACTGAAGCTTTCTTT. This encodes CASSPPHRANTEAFF.

The chain joins TRBV11-2 to TRBJ2-7; 12 bases are a match to TRBD2. The CDR3 sequence is 18 residues long. Trimming at V came to 4 bases and at J to 3 bases, leaving 13 bases not matched to a gene. The V gene's germline CDR1 is SGHAT and CDR2 FQNNGV. DNA for the CDR3: TGTGCCAGCAGCTCCCGGGGAGGACTAGCGGGGTCGTTCTACGAGCAGTACTTC. It specifies CASSSRGGLAGSFYEQYF.

This clone has just one count. The chain uses TRBV30 and TRBJ1-5; TRBD1 matches 7 bases. Germline trimming cut 2 bases from V and 3 bases from J; bases unmatched to any gene: 10. The CDR3 length is 16 residues. Germline V gene data show CDR1 as GTSNPN and CDR2 as SVGIG (reference sequence). The CDR3 nucleotides are TGTGCCTGGAGTCCGAGGGGGCGCAGGACCAATCAGCCCCAGCATTTT. Its translation: CAWSPRGRRTNQPQHF.

The gene calls are TRBV19 and TRBJ1-5; D is unclear. Germline CDR1 is LNHDA and CDR2 is SQIVND (reference sequence). The CDR3 totals 15 residues. Between the trimmed V and J ends, which lost 5 bases and 0 bases, there was a span of 11 bases. CDR3 sequence reads: CASSLFDISNQPQHF. The CDR3 DNA sequence: TGTGCCAGTAGTCTGTTCGACATTAGCAATCAGCCCCAGCATTTT.

Written as DNA, the CDR3 is TGTGCCAGCAGTGACTCAAGGACACGCTTGAACACTGAAGCTTTCTTT. Protein: CASSDSRTRLNTEAFF. The genes are TRBV6-4 and TRBJ1-1, with D possibly being TRBD1 (5 bases). CDR1 and CDR2 from the germline V gene are MRHNA and SNTAGT. Trimming cost V 0 bases and J 0 bases, with 11 bases left between them. The CDR3 sequence is 16 residues long.

In this sample, this clone turned up once. The rearrangement uses TRBV19 and TRBJ1-5; 9 nucleotides agree with TRBD1. The CDR3 extends over 17 amino acids. Germline CDR1 is LNHDA and CDR2 is SQIVND (reference sequence). With 7 bases clipped from V and 5 bases from J, the junction kept 15 bases outside the gene matches. CDR3: CASMVFIFGQGHQPQHF. The CDR3 DNA reads TGTGCCAGTATGGTGTTTATCTTTGGACAGGGGCATCAGCCCCAGCATTTT.

For the CDR3, the DNA is TGTGCCAGCAGTTCCGGGACTAGCGGGAAATCCGATACGCAGTATTTT. It translates to CASSSGTSGKSDTQYF. The chain links TRBV27 to TRBJ2-3; the match to TRBD2 covers 13 bases. Germline CDR1 and CDR2: MNHEY and SMNVEV (reference sequence). V gave up 4 bases and J gave up 6 bases; unmatched junction bases: 7. The CDR3 runs to 16 residues.

V usage is TRBV11-1 and J usage is TRBJ2-4; D possibly corresponds to TRBD2 (6 bases). The V and J ends lost 1 base and 1 base respectively, with 8 bases between them. There are 15 residues in the CDR3. Per the germline V gene, CDR1 is SGHAT and CDR2 is FQDESV (reference sequence). CDR3 loop: CASSLVEGAKNIQYF. The CDR3 nucleotides are TGTGCCAGCAGCTTAGTGGAGGGGGCCAAAAACATTCAGTACTTC.

The chain has TRBV5-4 and TRBJ1-1, with 9 bases identical to TRBD1. The CDR3 totals 14 residues. The junction had 2 bases not matched to a gene; V was cut back by 4 bases and J by 1 base. Germline-derived CDR1 and CDR2 are SGHNT and YYREEE (reference sequence). The CDR3 DNA reads TGTGCCAGCAGCGTGGGACAGGGGAACACTGAAGCTTTCTTT. It is translated as CASSVGQGNTEAFF.

The CDR3 protein is CASRRDLISKGTEAFF. In DNA form, the CDR3 reads TGCGCCAGCAGACGGGACCTAATCTCCAAGGGCACTGAAGCTTTCTTT. The V call is TRBV4-3, the J call TRBJ1-1, with D possibly matching TRBD1 (5 bases). Deletions cut 6 bases from V and 4 bases from J, with 21 bases between. This CDR3 has 16 amino acids. Germline V gene sequence: CDR1 LGHNA, CDR2 YSLEER.

V gene TRBV6-5 combines with J gene TRBJ1-2, with 10 bases lining up with TRBD1. Unmatched junction bases numbered 6, after V lost 2 bases and J lost 6 bases. The CDR3 covers 15 residues. Per germline, CDR1 MNHEY and CDR2 SVGAGI. The DNA for the CDR3 is TGTGCCAGCAGTTACATGGGGACAGGGGCTGATGGCTACACCTTC. Protein: CASSYMGTGADGYTF.

The rearrangement uses TRBV7-2 and TRBJ1-5; D remains unclear. Germline values: CDR1 SGHTA, CDR2 FQGNSA. The CDR3 has 14 residues. V was shortened by 3 bases and J by 3 bases, with 9 bases between the two germline ends. CDR3: CASSLNSYNQPQHF. CDR3 sequence (DNA): TGTGCCAGCAGCTTGAACAGTTACAATCAGCCCCAGCATTTT.

The CDR3 nucleotides are TGTGCCAGCAGCTGGACTAGCGGGCCCTACGAGCAGTACTTC. This translates into CASSWTSGPYEQYF. V is TRBV7-8 and J is TRBJ2-7; 11 bases agree with TRBD2. The CDR3 spans 14 residues. V shed 4 bases and J 2 bases; nucleotides not matched to a gene: 1. Germline V lookup: CDR1 SGHVS, CDR2 FQNEAQ.

The chain is built from TRBV3-1 (or the pseudogene TRBV3-2) and TRBJ2-2; D is undetermined. V was cut by 1 base and J by 5 bases, with 14 bases left in between. CDR3 size: 16 residues. The V gene's germline CDR1 is LGHDT and CDR2 YNNKEL (reference sequence). The CDR3 reads CASSQGLSGVTGELFF. For the CDR3, the DNA is TGTGCCAGCAGCCAAGGGCTATCGGGTGTGACCGGGGAGCTGTTTTTT.

CDR3 in DNA: TGTGCCAGCAGCTCTACAGCATCAGAGACCCAGTACTTC. Its protein is CASSSTASETQYF. The chain is built from TRBV7-2 and TRBJ2-5, with unresolved D. V was clipped by 4 bases and J by 4 bases, with 10 bases between them. Germline V gene lookup returns CDR1 SGHTA and CDR2 FQGNSA. This CDR3 comprises 13 residues.

This rearrangement joins TRBV23-1 to TRBJ1-3, with D possibly TRBD1 on 5 matching bases. TRBV23-1 falls under the ORF class, with uncertain function. This CDR3 is 16 amino acids long. Trimming cost V 7 bases and J 0 bases, with 16 bases left between them. The chain's CDR3 is CASTSRLDNSGNTIYF. The DNA for the CDR3 is TGCGCCAGCACCTCTCGCTTGGACAACTCTGGAAACACCATATATTTT.

V gene TRBV30 combines with J gene TRBJ1-1; 9 bases fit TRBD1. This CDR3 is built from 16 residues. The germline V gene has CDR1 GTSNPN and CDR2 SVGIG (reference sequence). The CDR3 here is CASSGDRVSVNTEAFF. In nucleotides, the CDR3 is TGTGCATCGAGCGGGGACAGGGTAAGCGTGAACACTGAAGCTTTCTTT.

The rearrangement uses TRBV6-5 and TRBJ2-5, with D perhaps matching TRBD2 (5 bases). The CDR3 totals 15 residues. The ends were cut back, 4 bases at V and 5 bases at J, with 17 bases in the middle. From germline, CDR1 is MNHEY and CDR2 SVGAGI. This CDR3 reads CASSWYGLPGETQYF. CDR3 bases: TGTGCCAGCAGTTGGTATGGACTCCCCGGGGAGACCCAGTACTTC.

J is TRBJ2-7 and V is TRBV4-2; a possible D gene is TRBD2 (5 bases). Looked up from germline, CDR1 is LGHNA and CDR2 is YNFKEQ. V was clipped by 0 bases and J by 0 bases, with 9 bases between them. The CDR3 length is 15 residues. The chain's CDR3 is CASSQETGTSYEQYF. CDR3 in DNA: TGTGCCAGCAGCCAAGAAACGGGAACCTCCTACGAGCAGTACTTC.

This clone was observed once. The gene calls are TRBV4-1 and TRBJ1-5; 7 nucleotides align to TRBD1. Germline CDR1 is MGHRA and CDR2 is YSYEKL. The CDR3 totals 16 residues. V shed 0 bases and J 5 bases; nucleotides not matched to a gene: 7. The CDR3 reads CASSQEGGRGDQPQHF. The CDR3, as DNA: TGCGCCAGCAGCCAAGAAGGGGGCCGAGGGGATCAGCCCCAGCATTTT.